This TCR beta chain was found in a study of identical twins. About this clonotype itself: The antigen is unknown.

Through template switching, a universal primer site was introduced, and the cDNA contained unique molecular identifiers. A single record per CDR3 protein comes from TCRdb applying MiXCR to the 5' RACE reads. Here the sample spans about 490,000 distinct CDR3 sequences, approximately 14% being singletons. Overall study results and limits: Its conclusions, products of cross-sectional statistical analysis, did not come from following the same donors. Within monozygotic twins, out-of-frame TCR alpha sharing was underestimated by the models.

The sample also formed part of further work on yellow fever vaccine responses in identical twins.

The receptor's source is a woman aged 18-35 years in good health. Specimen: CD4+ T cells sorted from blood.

This CDR3 is CAVLPLPTGNTIYF. CDR3 sequence (DNA): TGTGCCGTCCTCCCATTGCCGACGGGAAACACCATATATTTT. V usage is TRBV10-3 and J usage is TRBJ1-3; no firm D call. This CDR3 is built from 14 residues. Germline V lookup: CDR1 ENHRY, CDR2 SYGVKD. V gave up 11 bases and J gave up 4 bases, with 18 bases separating them.